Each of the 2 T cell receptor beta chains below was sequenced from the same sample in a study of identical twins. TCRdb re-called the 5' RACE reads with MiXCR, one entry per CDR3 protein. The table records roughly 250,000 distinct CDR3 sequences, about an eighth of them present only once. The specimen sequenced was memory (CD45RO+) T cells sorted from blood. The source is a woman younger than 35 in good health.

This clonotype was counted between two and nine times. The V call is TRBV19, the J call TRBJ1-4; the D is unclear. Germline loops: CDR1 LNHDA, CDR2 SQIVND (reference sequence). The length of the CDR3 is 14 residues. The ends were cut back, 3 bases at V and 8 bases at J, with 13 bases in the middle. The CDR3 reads CASSMTVVDEKLFF. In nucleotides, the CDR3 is TGTGCCAGTAGTATGACGGTTGTGGACGAAAAACTGTTTTTT.

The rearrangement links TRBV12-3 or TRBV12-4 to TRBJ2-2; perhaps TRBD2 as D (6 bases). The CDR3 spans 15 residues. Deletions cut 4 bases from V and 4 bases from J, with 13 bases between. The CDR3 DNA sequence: TGTGCCAGCAGTTGGGACTCAAGGGTCACCGGGGAGCTGTTTTTT. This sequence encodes CASSWDSRVTGELFF.